A single sample is the source of the 7 T cell receptor beta chains below, sequenced in a study of blood T cell repertoires in COVID-19. Method: immunoSEQ multiplex PCR; TCRdb's copy keeps in-frame clones and lacks some. Of roughly 170,000 clones listed, about 80% were seen once; the top ten hold roughly 12%. The specimen was PBMCs or T cells enriched from blood (not recorded which). Receptors originate from a man aged 45-65 years who had recovered from COVID-19.

This chain links TRBV3-1 (or the pseudogene TRBV3-2) with TRBJ2-1; D ambiguous. The CDR3 has 17 residues. The germline V and J ends were trimmed by 5 bases and 0 bases, with 17 bases remaining between them. Germline assignment: CDR1 LGHDT and CDR2 YNNKEL (reference sequence). The CDR3 nucleotides read TGTGCCAGCAGCAAACTGGGCTACCAAAGCTCCTACAATGAGCAGTTCTTC. Translating gives CASSKLGYQSSYNEQFF.

V is TRBV4-1 and J is TRBJ2-7; D might be TRBD2 (6 bases). The CDR3 contains 16 residues. The V end was cut by 2 bases, the J end by 4 bases, with 18 bases between. In germline, CDR1 is MGHRA, CDR2 YSYEKL. As DNA, the CDR3 is TGCGCCAGCAGCCAATACCCCGGCAGGGACTCATACGAGCAGTACTTC. This sequence encodes CASSQYPGRDSYEQYF.

This chain uses TRBV2 with TRBJ2-7, with 7 bases lining up with TRBD1. V was clipped by 8 bases and J by 2 bases; unmatched bases: 9. CDR1 and CDR2 (germline): SNHLY, FYNNEI. The CDR3 runs to 14 residues. CDR3 in DNA: TGTGCCAGCTATCCGGGACAGTCCGCCTACGAGCAGTACTTC. This sequence encodes CASYPGQSAYEQYF. The variable domain in full, with the rest retrieved from reference TRBV2 and TRBJ2-7, is EPEVTQTPSHQVTQMGQEVILRCVPISNHLYFYWYRQILGQKVEFLVSFYNNEISEKSEIFDDQFSVERPDGSNFTLKIRSTKLEDSAMYFCASYPGQSAYEQYFGPGTRLTVT.

This chain joins TRBV21-1 and TRBJ2-3; the D call of TRBD2 is as the table states it, not checked on the DNA. TRBV21-1 is a listed pseudogene. The CDR3 runs 15 residues. The CDR3 DNA follows: TGTGCCAGCAGCTCCCTTAGCGGGACCACAGATACGCAGTATTTT. As protein: CASSSLSGTTDTQYF.

V is TRBV27 and J is TRBJ2-3; D might be TRBD1 (5 bases). This CDR3 is 13 amino acids long. V lost 5 bases and J lost 3, with 9 bases in between. Germline values: CDR1 MNHEY, CDR2 SMNVEV (reference sequence). The CDR3 nucleotides are TGTGCCAGCAGTATAACAGGAACAGATACGCAGTATTTT. Translation gives CASSITGTDTQYF.

The chain recombines TRBV12-3 or TRBV12-4 with TRBJ1-1; D is ambiguous. The CDR3 runs 13 residues. Deletions cut 2 bases from V and 1 base from J, with 5 bases between. The CDR3 sequence: CASSLIRNTEAFF. In nucleotides, the CDR3 is TGTGCCAGCAGTTTAATCAGGAACACTGAAGCTTTCTTT.

V and J are TRBV9 and TRBJ2-3, with 9 nucleotides matching TRBD2. The CDR3 consists of 16 residues. CDR1 and CDR2 (germline): SGDLS, YYNGEE. J was trimmed by 5 bases and V by 0 bases; bases with no gene match: 7. CDR3 in DNA: TGTGCCAGCAGCGTAGAGGCGGGGGGGGTCGGAGATACGCAGTATTTT. Protein sequence: CASSVEAGGVGDTQYF.